The clone carrying this T cell receptor (beta chain) was counted a few times. What it binds is unknown. The sample carries other DNA sequences with the same CDR3. Profiling relied on immunoSEQ multiplex PCR, and the TCRdb table lists in-frame clones only, not all of them. This table holds roughly 150,000 clones, less than 90% found once. This record comes from a study of cytomegalovirus exposure and HLA in healthy donors. Trimming removed 1 base from V and 0 bases from J; junction bases left unmatched: 2. CDR3 length: 14 amino acids. Germline CDR1 reads GTSNPN; CDR2 reads SVGIG (reference sequence). Whole-study findings and limits: The authors enumerated over 150 TCR beta chains as linked to cytomegalovirus.

The J gene is TRBJ1-1, the V gene TRBV30, with 7 nucleotides matching TRBD1. The sequenced sample consisted of PBMCs. The sequence was collected from a woman under 30 in good health and CMV-seropositive. The CDR3, as DNA: TGTGCCTGGAGTGGGGGACAGCTGAACACTGAAGCTTTCTTT. This encodes CAWSGGQLNTEAFF.